Listed here are 26 T cell receptor beta chains from one sample, sequenced in a study of identifying expanded T cells in peripheral blood. Using immunoSEQ multiplex PCR, the repertoire was profiled, and TCRdb retains in-frame clones only, with some absent. The repertoire has 55,000 to 60,000 clones, roughly nine tenths of them found once; the top ten carry 3% to 4%. The material sequenced was blood. These TCRs come from a person aged 18 to 75 in good health.

The V call is TRBV28, the J call TRBJ2-7, with a weak D call TRBD1 (6 bases). The CDR3 is 14 residues long. V was clipped by 6 bases and J by 6 bases, with 18 bases between them. Germline V lookup: CDR1 MDHEN, CDR2 SYDVKM. The CDR3 coding sequence is TGTGCCAGCAGCGGGGATGCCCTAGGGGGCGAGCAGTACTTC. Translating it yields CASSGDALGGEQYF.

The rearrangement links TRBV28 to TRBJ2-1; 8 bases match TRBD1. This CDR3 comprises 15 residues. Per germline, CDR1 MDHEN and CDR2 SYDVKM. The V segment lost 6 bases and the J segment 5 bases; nucleotides outside the gene matches: 9. CDR3 loop: CASSPPGTGNNEQFF. The CDR3 DNA follows: TGTGCCAGCAGCCCTCCCGGGACAGGAAACAATGAGCAGTTCTTC.

V usage is TRBV14 and J usage is TRBJ2-3; the match to TRBD2 covers 7 bases. The germline V gene encodes CDR1 SGHDN and CDR2 FVKESK. This CDR3 region has 14 residues. With 3 bases clipped from V and 4 bases from J, the junction kept 4 bases outside the gene matches. CDR3: CASSQDLAADTQYF. CDR3 coding DNA: TGTGCCAGCAGCCAGGACCTAGCGGCAGATACGCAGTATTTT.

The rearrangement links TRBV5-1 to TRBJ1-3, with 8 bases lining up with TRBD1. The germline gives CDR1 SGHRS, CDR2 YFSETQ. This CDR3 spans 17 amino acids. Trimming at V came to 4 bases and at J to 1 base, leaving 10 bases not matched to a gene. This chain's CDR3 is CASSQQQGGTSGNTIYF. The CDR3, as DNA: TGCGCCAGCAGCCAACAACAGGGGGGGACTTCTGGAAACACCATATATTTT.

The V and J genes are TRBV5-8 and TRBJ1-1, with D perhaps TRBD1 (5 bases). V was pared by 0 bases and J by 4 bases, with 10 bases between. Germline V gene data show CDR1 as SGHTS and CDR2 as YDEGEE. The CDR3 runs 14 residues. The CDR3 DNA follows: TGTGCCAGCAGCTTGGTTCCGGGGGGCACTGAAGCTTTCTTT. Translating it yields CASSLVPGGTEAFF.

The V gene is TRBV15, the J gene TRBJ1-2, with D unclear. The V gene's germline CDR1 is LNHNV and CDR2 YYDKDF (reference sequence). The CDR3 consists of 13 residues. V was trimmed by 3 bases and J by 8 bases, leaving 13 bases between them. The CDR3 coding sequence is TGTGCCACCAGCAGGGTTCAGTCATCCGGCTACACCTTC. This encodes CATSRVQSSGYTF.

V gene TRBV12-5 combines with J gene TRBJ2-5, with a tentative D call TRBD2 (5 bases). Trimming left V 2 bases short and J 8 bases short, with 12 bases between. Germline V lookup: CDR1 LGHNT, CDR2 FRNRAP. There are 13 residues in the CDR3. CDR3 in DNA: TGTGCTAGTGGTTTGACTCAAAGCGGAACCCAGTACTTC. Protein sequence: CASGLTQSGTQYF.

This chain uses TRBV29-1 with TRBJ1-2; weak D call: TRBD1 (6 bases). Trimming pared 6 bases from V and 8 bases from J, leaving 16 bases between. In germline, CDR1 is SQVTM, CDR2 ANQGSEA. The CDR3 is 12 amino acids. The CDR3: CSVETGQRGYTF. The CDR3 DNA follows: TGCAGCGTCGAGACAGGACAGAGGGGCTACACCTTC.

The V call is TRBV4-3, the J call TRBJ1-4, with D possibly being TRBD1 (5 bases). Germline CDR1 reads LGHNA; CDR2 reads YSLEER. The V gene lost 2 bases and the J gene lost 5 bases, with 12 bases spanning the gap. This CDR3 has 15 residues. CDR3 bases: TGCGCCAGCAGCCAATCGGGGGGTATCAATGAAAAACTGTTTTTT. It encodes CASSQSGGINEKLFF.

CDR3 sequence reads: CASSLGTLNIQYF. The CDR3 region has the DNA TGTGCCAGCAGCTTGGGGACCTTAAACATTCAGTACTTC. The V call is TRBV5-6, the J call TRBJ2-4; D call uncertain. Trimming stripped 0 bases from V and 6 bases from J, with 7 bases between. Germline lookup yields CDR1 SGHDT and CDR2 YYEEEE. This CDR3 region has 13 residues. The variable domain in full, completed from reference TRBV5-6 and TRBJ2-4, reads DAGVTQSPTHLIKTRGQQVTLRCSPKSGHDTVSWYQQALGQGPQFIFQYYEEEERQRGNFPDRFSGHQFPNYSSELNVNALLLGDSALYLCASSLGTLNIQYFGAGTRLSVL.

The V and J genes are TRBV5-4 and TRBJ1-1; 7 bases line up with TRBD1. This CDR3 spans 14 amino acids. V lost 0 bases to trimming and J lost 5 bases; unmatched junction nucleotides: 4. From germline, CDR1 is SGHNT and CDR2 YYREEE (reference sequence). The CDR3 protein is CASSLEGARTEAFF. The CDR3 DNA is TGTGCCAGCAGCTTGGAGGGGGCAAGGACTGAAGCTTTCTTT.

This clone was detected a few times. V gene TRBV4-3 combines with J gene TRBJ2-6; tentative D call: TRBD2 (6 bases). Trimming pared 0 bases from V and 1 base from J, leaving 7 bases between. This CDR3 comprises 16 residues. Germline CDR1 and CDR2: LGHNA and YSLEER. The CDR3 region has the DNA TGCGCCAGCAGCCAAGATGCGGGATCTGGGGCCAACGTCCTGACTTTC. Residues: CASSQDAGSGANVLTF.

This chain links TRBV14 with TRBJ1-6; tentative D call: TRBD1 (6 bases). The CDR3 is made up of 13 amino acids. Trimming removed 4 bases at V and 7 bases at J, with 8 bases between. In germline, CDR1 is SGHDN, CDR2 FVKESK. The CDR3 loop reads CASSRGPNSPLHF. CDR3 nucleotide sequence: TGTGCCAGCAGCCGGGGGCCGAATTCACCCCTCCACTTT.

The chain has TRBV15 and TRBJ2-2, with D unresolved. Between the trimmed V and J ends, which lost 5 bases and 1 base, there was a span of 5 bases. The CDR3 covers 13 residues. Germline V gene data show CDR1 as LNHNV and CDR2 as YYDKDF (reference sequence). CDR3 DNA sequence: TGTGCCACCAGCCCCCGGAACACCGGGGAGCTGTTTTTT. Translation gives CATSPRNTGELFF.

The chain joins TRBV7-2 to TRBJ1-2; D unclear. The V gene's germline CDR1 is SGHTA and CDR2 FQGNSA. The CDR3 is made up of 13 amino acids. Trimming cost V 4 bases and J 4 bases, with 10 bases left between them. The CDR3 DNA reads TGTGCCAGCAGCTCTCGGGTTTCCTATGGCTACACCTTC. Translated, it gives CASSSRVSYGYTF.

This clone has more than one count but fewer than ten. The V and J genes are TRBV5-1 and TRBJ1-2; perhaps TRBD1 as D (6 bases). Germline V gene lookup returns CDR1 SGHRS and CDR2 YFSETQ. The CDR3 has 15 residues. V was shortened by 0 bases and J by 3 bases, with 12 bases between the two germline ends. DNA for the CDR3: TGCGCCAGCAGCTTGGGACTGGACAGAGACTATGGCTACACCTTC. Protein sequence: CASSLGLDRDYGYTF.

V usage is TRBV9 and J usage is TRBJ2-7, with unresolved D. V was cut by 4 bases and J by 3 bases, with 14 bases left in between. CDR3 length: 14 residues. The germline CDR1 and CDR2 sequences are SGDLS and YYNGEE. This chain's CDR3 is CASSPVAGNYEQYF. CDR3 nucleotide sequence: TGTGCCAGCAGCCCGGTTGCAGGTAACTACGAGCAGTACTTC.

J is TRBJ1-3 and V is TRBV5-1, with D uncertain. CDR3 length: 14 residues. CDR1 and CDR2 (germline): SGHRS, YFSETQ. V was cut by 6 bases and J by 4 bases, with 14 bases left in between. The CDR3: CASKPQAGGNTIYF. The DNA for the CDR3 is TGCGCCAGCAAACCCCAAGCGGGGGGAAACACCATATATTTT.

The genes are TRBV11-2 and TRBJ2-5; D ambiguous. This CDR3 has 12 residues. Germline CDR1 is SGHAT and CDR2 is FQNNGV. V lost 2 bases and J 5 bases, leaving 6 bases between the germline ends. The CDR3 is CASSLNAETQYF. The CDR3 coding sequence is TGTGCCAGCAGCTTAAATGCGGAGACCCAGTACTTC. Filled out from reference TRBV11-2 and TRBJ2-5, the complete variable domain reads EAGVAQSPRYKIIEKRQSVAFWCNPISGHATLYWYQQILGQGPKLLIQFQNNGVVDDSQLPKDRFSAERLKGVDSTLKIQPAKLEDSAVYLCASSLNAETQYFGPGTRLLVL.

The chain is built from TRBV25-1 and TRBJ2-5, with 9 nucleotides matching TRBD1. Germline loops: CDR1 MGHDK, CDR2 SYGVNS. V gave up 2 bases and J gave up 11 bases; unmatched junction bases: 9. The CDR3 consists of 14 residues. Written as DNA, the CDR3 is TGTGCCAGCAGTGAACGGACAGGGGAAGGGGAGCAGTACTTC. This translates into CASSERTGEGEQYF. The whole variable domain, filled in from reference TRBV25-1 and TRBJ2-5, reads EADIYQTPRYLVIGTGKKITLECSQTMGHDKMYWYQQDPGMELHLIHYSYGVNSTEKGDLSSESTVSRIRTEHFPLTLESARPSHTSQYLCASSERTGEGEQYFGPGTRLLVL.

J is TRBJ1-1 and V is TRBV28; D gene ambiguous. Germline assignment: CDR1 MDHEN and CDR2 SYDVKM. The CDR3 sequence is 13 residues long. V lost 4 bases, J lost 11 bases, and 17 bases lay in between. CDR3 sequence: CASSSYSGLRAFF. DNA for the CDR3: TGTGCCAGCAGTTCCTACAGTGGCTTGAGGGCTTTCTTT. The full variable domain, completed using reference TRBV28 and TRBJ1-1, is DVKVTQSSRYLVKRTGEKVFLECVQDMDHENMFWYRQDPGLGLRLIYFSYDVKMKEKGDIPEGYSVSREKKERFSLILESASTNQTSMYLCASSSYSGLRAFFGQGTRLTVV.

This chain links TRBV18 with TRBJ1-4, with D perhaps TRBD1 (6 bases). Germline V lookup: CDR1 KGHSH, CDR2 LQKENI. Trimming stripped 3 bases from V and 4 bases from J, with 21 bases between. The CDR3 extends over 18 amino acids. CDR3 nucleotide sequence: TGTGCCAGCTCACCCTCTCGTCGAGGCAGGGGCGATAATGAAAAACTGTTTTTT. Amino acid sequence: CASSPSRRGRGDNEKLFF.

V is TRBV7-2 and J is TRBJ2-1, with 9 bases matching TRBD2. Looked up from germline, CDR1 is SGHTA and CDR2 is FQGNSA. This CDR3 contains 17 residues. Germline trimming cut 5 bases from V and 7 bases from J; bases unmatched to any gene: 15. The DNA of the CDR3 is TGTGCCAGCAGCACCGCCCCCGGGACTAGCTGGTTAAATGAGCAGTTCTTC. Its protein product is CASSTAPGTSWLNEQFF.

This clone is a singleton in its sample. The chain combines TRBV5-5 with TRBJ2-3; TRBD1 matches at 8 bases. V lost 4 bases and J lost 1; bases outside the gene matches: 2. The CDR3 is 14 residues long. Germline V gene sequence: CDR1 SGHKS, CDR2 YYEKEE (reference sequence). CDR3 sequence reads: CASSGQGGTDTQYF. The CDR3, as DNA: TGTGCCAGCAGCGGACAGGGTGGCACAGATACGCAGTATTTT.

This chain connects TRBV19 to TRBJ2-1; D remains ambiguous. This CDR3 is 15 amino acids long. CDR1 and CDR2 from the germline V gene are LNHDA and SQIVND (reference sequence). V lost 3 bases and J lost 4, with 13 bases in between. This chain's CDR3 is CASSIVGAYYNEQFF. The CDR3 DNA follows: TGTGCCAGTAGTATCGTGGGTGCGTATTACAATGAGCAGTTCTTC.

This chain uses TRBV27 with TRBJ2-7, with 7 nucleotides matching TRBD2. V gave up 5 bases and J gave up 2 bases; unmatched junction bases: 9. There are 15 residues in the CDR3. Germline-derived CDR1 and CDR2 are MNHEY and SMNVEV (reference sequence). CDR3 loop: CASSPSPSGTYEQYF. CDR3 bases: TGTGCCAGCAGTCCATCCCCTAGCGGAACCTACGAGCAGTACTTC.